There are a few counts of the clone carrying this T cell receptor beta chain. What it binds is not known. This sample is drawn from a study of cytomegalovirus exposure and HLA in healthy donors. The data were produced by immunoSEQ multiplex PCR, yet TCRdb's version contains in-frame clones alone and is incomplete. Altogether some 54,000 clones are present, around 90% being singletons, with the ten largest covering approximately 3%. CDR1 and CDR2 from the germline V gene are SGHRS and YFSETQ. V was clipped by 4 bases and J by 6 bases; unmatched bases: 17. CDR3 size: 19 residues. Findings and limits, study-wide: Published work reported that the classifier diagnosed cytomegalovirus status with high specificity and sensitivity. First-cohort TCR clusters were later found to tend to co-occur in the 120 or so validation repertoires. In vitro checks showed that a few CMV-associated chains really do target CMV antigens.

The sequenced sample consisted of PBMCs. The chain links TRBV5-1 to TRBJ2-1, with 12 bases aligning to TRBD2. This receptor was taken from a man aged 18 to 35 in good health and CMV-seronegative. CDR3 region: CASSMRTSGTVEIGNEQFF. Here the CDR3 DNA reads TGCGCCAGCAGCATGAGGACTAGCGGGACCGTCGAGATAGGCAATGAGCAGTTCTTC.